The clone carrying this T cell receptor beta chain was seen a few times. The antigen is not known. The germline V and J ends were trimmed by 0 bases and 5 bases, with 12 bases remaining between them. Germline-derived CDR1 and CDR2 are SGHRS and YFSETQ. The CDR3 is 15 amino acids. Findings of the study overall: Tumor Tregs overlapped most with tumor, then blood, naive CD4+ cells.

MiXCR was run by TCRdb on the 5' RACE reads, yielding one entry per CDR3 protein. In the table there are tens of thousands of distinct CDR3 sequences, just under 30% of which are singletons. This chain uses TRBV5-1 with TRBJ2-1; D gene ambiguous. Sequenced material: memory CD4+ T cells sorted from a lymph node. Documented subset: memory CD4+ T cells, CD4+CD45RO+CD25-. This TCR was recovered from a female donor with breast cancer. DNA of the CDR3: TGCGCCAGCAGCTTGGCCGTAGGGCCGGACAATGAGCAGTTCTTC. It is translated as CASSLAVGPDNEQFF.